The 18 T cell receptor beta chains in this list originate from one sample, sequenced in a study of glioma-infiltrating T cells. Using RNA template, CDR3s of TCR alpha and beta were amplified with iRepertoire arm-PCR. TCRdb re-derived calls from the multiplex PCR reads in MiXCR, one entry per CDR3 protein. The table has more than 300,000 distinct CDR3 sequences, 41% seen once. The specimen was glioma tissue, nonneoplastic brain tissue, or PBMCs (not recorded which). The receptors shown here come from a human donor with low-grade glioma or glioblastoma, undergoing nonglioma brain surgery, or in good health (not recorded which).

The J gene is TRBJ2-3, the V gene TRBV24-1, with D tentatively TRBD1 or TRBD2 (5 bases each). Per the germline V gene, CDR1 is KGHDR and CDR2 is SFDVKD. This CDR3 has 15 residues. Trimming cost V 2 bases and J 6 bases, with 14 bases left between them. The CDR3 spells CATSDYGGSPDTQYF. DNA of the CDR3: TGTGCCACCAGTGATTATGGGGGATCCCCGGATACGCAGTATTTT.

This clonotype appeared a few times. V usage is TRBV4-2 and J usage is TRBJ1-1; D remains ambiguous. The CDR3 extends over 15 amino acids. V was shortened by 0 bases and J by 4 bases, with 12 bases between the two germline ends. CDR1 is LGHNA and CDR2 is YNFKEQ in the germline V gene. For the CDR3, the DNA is TGTGCCAGCAGCCAAGATGAGAGGGCCGGCACTGAAGCTTTCTTT. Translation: CASSQDERAGTEAFF.

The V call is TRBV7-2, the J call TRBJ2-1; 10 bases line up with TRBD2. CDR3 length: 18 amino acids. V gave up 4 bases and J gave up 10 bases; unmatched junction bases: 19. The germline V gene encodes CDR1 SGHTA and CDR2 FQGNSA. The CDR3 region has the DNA TGTGCCAGCAGCTCCTTAGCCGATAGCGGGAGGACCTACGGGGAGCAGTTCTTC. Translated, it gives CASSSLADSGRTYGEQFF.

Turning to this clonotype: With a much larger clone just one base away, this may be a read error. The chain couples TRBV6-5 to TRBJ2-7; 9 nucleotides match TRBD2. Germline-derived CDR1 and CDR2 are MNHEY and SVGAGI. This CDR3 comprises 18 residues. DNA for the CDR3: TGTGCCAGCAGTTACCTACGTGTAGCGGGAGCCGACTCCCACGAGCAGTACTTC. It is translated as CASSYLRVAGADSHEQYF.

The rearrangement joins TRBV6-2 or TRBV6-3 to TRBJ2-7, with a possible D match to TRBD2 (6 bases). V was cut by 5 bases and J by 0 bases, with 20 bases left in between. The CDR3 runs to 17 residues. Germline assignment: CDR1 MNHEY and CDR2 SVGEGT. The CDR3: CASSPRSSGGGSYEQYF. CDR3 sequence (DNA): TGTGCCAGCAGTCCAAGGAGTTCCGGGGGAGGCTCCTACGAGCAGTACTTC.

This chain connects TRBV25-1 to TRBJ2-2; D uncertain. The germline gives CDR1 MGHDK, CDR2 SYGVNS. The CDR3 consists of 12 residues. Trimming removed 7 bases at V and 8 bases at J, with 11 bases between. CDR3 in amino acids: CASTVAAGELFF. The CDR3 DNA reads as TGTGCCAGCACAGTCGCGGCGGGGGAGCTGTTTTTT.

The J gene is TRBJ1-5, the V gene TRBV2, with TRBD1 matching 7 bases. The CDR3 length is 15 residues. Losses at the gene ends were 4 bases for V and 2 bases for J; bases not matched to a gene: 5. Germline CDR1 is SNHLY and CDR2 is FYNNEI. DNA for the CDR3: TGTGCCAGCAGTGTTAACAGGGGCGGCAATCAGCCCCAGCATTTT. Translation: CASSVNRGGNQPQHF. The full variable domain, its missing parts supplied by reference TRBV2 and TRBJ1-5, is EPEVTQTPSHQVTQMGQEVILRCVPISNHLYFYWYRQILGQKVEFLVSFYNNEISEKSEIFDDQFSVERPDGSNFTLKIRSTKLEDSAMYFCASSVNRGGNQPQHFGDGTRLSIL.

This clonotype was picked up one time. The CDR3: CSGGGGYYEQYF. The CDR3 region has the DNA TGCAGCGGGGGGGGGGGCTACTACGAGCAGTACTTC. The chain is built from TRBV29-1 and TRBJ2-7; perhaps TRBD2 as D (7 bases). Germline lookup yields CDR1 SQVTM and CDR2 ANQGSEA. Between the trimmed V and J ends, which lost 7 bases and 3 bases, there was a span of 13 bases. The CDR3 has 12 residues.

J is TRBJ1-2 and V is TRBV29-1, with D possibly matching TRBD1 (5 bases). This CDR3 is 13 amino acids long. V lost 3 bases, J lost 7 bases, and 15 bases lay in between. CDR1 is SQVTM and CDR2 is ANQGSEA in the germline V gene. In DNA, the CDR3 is TGCAGCGTTGATCGGCAGGGCGAAGGTGGCTACACCTTC. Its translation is CSVDRQGEGGYTF.

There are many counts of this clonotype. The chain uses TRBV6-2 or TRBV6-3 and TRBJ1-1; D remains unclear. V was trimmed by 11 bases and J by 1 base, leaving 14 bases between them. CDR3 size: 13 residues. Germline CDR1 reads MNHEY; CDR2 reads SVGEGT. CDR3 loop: CAVAGLENTEAFF. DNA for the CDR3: TGTGCCGTCGCTGGCCTGGAGAACACTGAAGCTTTCTTT.

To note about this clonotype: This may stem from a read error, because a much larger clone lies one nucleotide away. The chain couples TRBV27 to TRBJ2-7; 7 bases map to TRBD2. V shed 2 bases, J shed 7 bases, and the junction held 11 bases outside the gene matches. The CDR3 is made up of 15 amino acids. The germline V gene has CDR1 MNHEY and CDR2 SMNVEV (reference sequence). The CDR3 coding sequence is TGTGCCAGCAGTTTAACGGCTAGCGGCCACAATGAGCAGTACTTC. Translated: CASSLTASGHNEQYF.

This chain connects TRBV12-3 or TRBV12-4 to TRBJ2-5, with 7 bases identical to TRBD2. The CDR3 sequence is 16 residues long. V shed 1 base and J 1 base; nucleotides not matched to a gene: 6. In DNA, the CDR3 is TGTGCCAGCAGTTTAGAGGCGGGAGACGGCCAAGAGACCCAGTACTTC. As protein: CASSLEAGDGQETQYF.

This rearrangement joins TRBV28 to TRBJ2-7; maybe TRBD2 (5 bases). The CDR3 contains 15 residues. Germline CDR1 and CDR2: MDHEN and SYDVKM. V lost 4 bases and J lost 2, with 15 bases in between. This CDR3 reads CASSSPPPTTYEQYF. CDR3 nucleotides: TGTGCCAGCAGTTCCCCACCGCCGACTACCTACGAGCAGTACTTC.

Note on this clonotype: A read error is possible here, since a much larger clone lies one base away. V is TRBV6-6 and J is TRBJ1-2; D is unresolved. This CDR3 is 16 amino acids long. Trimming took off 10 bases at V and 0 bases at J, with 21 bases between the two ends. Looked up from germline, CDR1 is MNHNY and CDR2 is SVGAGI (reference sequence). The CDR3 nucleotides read TGTGCCAACAGCCCGCTAACCCCGGCGTCTAACTATGGCTACACCTTC. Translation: CANSPLTPASNYGYTF.

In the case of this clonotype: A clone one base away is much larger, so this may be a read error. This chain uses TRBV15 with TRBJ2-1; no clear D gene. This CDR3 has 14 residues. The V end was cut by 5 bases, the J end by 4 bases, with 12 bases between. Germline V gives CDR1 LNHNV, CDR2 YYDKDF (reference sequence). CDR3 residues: CATSPVAPYNEQFF. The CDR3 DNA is TGTGCCACCAGCCCCGTGGCACCTTACAATGAGCAGTTCTTC.

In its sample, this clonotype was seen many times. The chain's CDR3 is CASSYGKEKLFF. CDR3 bases: TGTGCCAGCAGTTACGGAAAAGAAAAACTGTTTTTT. V gene TRBV6-6 combines with J gene TRBJ1-4; no firm D call. Germline CDR1 and CDR2: MNHNY and SVGAGI (reference sequence). V gave up 2 bases and J gave up 8 bases, with 6 bases separating them. CDR3 length equals 12 residues.

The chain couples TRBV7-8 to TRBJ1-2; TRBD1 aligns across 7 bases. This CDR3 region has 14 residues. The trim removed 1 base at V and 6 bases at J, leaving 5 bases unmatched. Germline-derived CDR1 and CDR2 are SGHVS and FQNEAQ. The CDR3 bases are TGTGCCAGCAGCTTAGTAACAGGGGTGAATGGCTACACCTTC. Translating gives CASSLVTGVNGYTF.

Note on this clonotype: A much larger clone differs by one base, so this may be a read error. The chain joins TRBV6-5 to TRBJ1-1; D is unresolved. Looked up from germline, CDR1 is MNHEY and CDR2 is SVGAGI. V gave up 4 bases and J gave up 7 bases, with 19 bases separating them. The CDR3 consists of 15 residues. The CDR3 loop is CASSSKPNTGNEAFF. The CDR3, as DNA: TGTGCCAGCAGTTCGAAGCCTAACACGGGAAATGAAGCTTTCTTT.